This T cell receptor beta chain was profiled in a study of cytomegalovirus exposure and HLA in healthy donors. V lost 1 base and J 6 bases, leaving 5 bases between the germline ends. Per the germline V gene, CDR1 is DFQATT and CDR2 is SNEGSKA (reference sequence). This CDR3 has 11 amino acids. With 60 Vbeta and 13 Jbeta primers, the PCR was carried out. The method was immunoSEQ multiplex PCR; TCRdb's version includes in-frame clones alone and lacks a portion of them. The table records around 150,000 clones, about four fifths of them present only once. This sequence was found in a male donor in good health and CMV-seronegative. This chain uses TRBV20-1 with TRBJ2-3, with D unresolved. Specimen: PBMCs. The CDR3 DNA reads TGCAGTGCTAGAGTAATTGATACGCAGTATTTT. This encodes CSARVIDTQYF.